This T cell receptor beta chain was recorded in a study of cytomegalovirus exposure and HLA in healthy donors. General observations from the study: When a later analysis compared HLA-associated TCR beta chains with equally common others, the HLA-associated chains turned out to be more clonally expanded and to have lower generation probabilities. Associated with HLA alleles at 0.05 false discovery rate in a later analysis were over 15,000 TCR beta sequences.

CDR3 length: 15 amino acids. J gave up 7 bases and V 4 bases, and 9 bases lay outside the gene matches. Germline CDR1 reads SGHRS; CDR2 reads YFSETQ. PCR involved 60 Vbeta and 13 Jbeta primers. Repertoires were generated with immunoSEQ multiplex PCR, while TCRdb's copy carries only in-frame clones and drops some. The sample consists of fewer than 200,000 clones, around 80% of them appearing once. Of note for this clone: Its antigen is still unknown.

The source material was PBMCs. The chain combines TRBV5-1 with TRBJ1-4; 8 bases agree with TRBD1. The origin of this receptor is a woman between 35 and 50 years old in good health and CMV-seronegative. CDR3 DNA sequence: TGCGCCAGCAGCCCGGCGCAGGGGGCCGTTGAAAAACTGTTTTTT. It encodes CASSPAQGAVEKLFF.